This entry describes one T cell receptor beta chain. This specimen belongs to a study of blood T cells in healthy people across ages. Primed by a sample-barcoded 5' primer and a J-beta primer mix, a second PCR proceeded for 7 to 11 cycles. Using its own MiXCR run on the 5' RACE reads, TCRdb lists one record per CDR3 protein. The sample contains 540,000 or so distinct CDR3 sequences, nearly 25% of which appear only once. Looked up from germline, CDR1 is ENHRY and CDR2 is SYGVKD. The CDR3 is 11 residues long. These sequences were also reported in another study, on T cells of mothers and their children. That paper notes: RNA that had been extracted went wholly into cDNA synthesis, at about 1.5 ug per 15 ul.

The TCR was taken from a boy between 5 and 17 years old in good health. V is TRBV10-3 and J is TRBJ2-1; no definite D call. The J call may be incorrect, as the DNA end agrees better with TRBJ2-7. Sample: blood. CDR3 amino acids: CAISESHEQYF. CDR3 DNA: TGTGCCATCAGTGAGTCCCACGAGCAGTACTTC.